Each of the 2 T cell receptor beta chains below was sequenced from the same sample in a study of blood T cell repertoires in COVID-19. TCRdb keeps only in-frame clones here, not all; method: immunoSEQ multiplex PCR. The sample holds over 150,000 clones, about 87% seen once. The sequencing input was peripheral blood. The receptors shown here come from a young woman who had recovered from COVID-19.

This chain joins TRBV29-1 and TRBJ1-1, with 8 nucleotides matching TRBD1. V was clipped by 6 bases and J by 5 bases; unmatched bases: 2. Germline loops: CDR1 SQVTM, CDR2 ANQGSEA. The CDR3 extends over 11 amino acids. The chain's CDR3 is CSVTGGTEAFF. CDR3 nucleotide sequence: TGCAGCGTCACAGGGGGGACTGAAGCTTTCTTT.

CDR3 nucleotides: TGTGCCAGCAGCTTAGCATTCGGCTACGAGCAGTACGTC. It codes for CASSLAFGYEQYV. The V and J genes are TRBV7-9 and TRBJ2-7; D is unresolved. CDR1 and CDR2 (germline): SEHNR, FQNEAQ (reference sequence). V was shortened by 0 bases and J by 3 bases, with 6 bases between the two germline ends. The CDR3 sequence is 13 residues long.